The T cell receptor (beta chain) under discussion was sequenced for a study of CD8 T cells in ankylosing spondylitis. TCRdb re-derived calls from the 5' RACE reads in MiXCR, one entry per CDR3 protein. The sample includes fewer than 550,000 distinct CDR3 sequences, 5.3% of them seen just once. V lost 4 bases and J lost 3, with 12 bases in between. The CDR3 has 15 amino acids. Germline CDR1 is LNHNV and CDR2 is YYDKDF (reference sequence). This clonotype appeared many times. Antigen unknown. Study conclusions and caveats: Seemingly characteristic of ankylosing spondylitis blood was a TCR beta motif consisting of eight highly homologous variants.

Sequencing was carried out using blood, either unsorted or a sorted T cell fraction (not recorded which). The V gene is TRBV15, the J gene TRBJ2-2; possible D gene TRBD1, 5 bases. This sequence originates from a male donor with ankylosing spondylitis. CDR3 region: CATSTAQGYTGELFF. In DNA, the CDR3 is TGTGCCACCAGCACCGCCCAGGGATACACCGGGGAGCTGTTTTTT.